This T cell receptor beta chain stems from a study of blood T cell repertoires in COVID-19. Study summary: The United States, Italy and Spain provided the acute and convalescent COVID-19 samples.

Authors' analysis steps: Amplified reference gene primers provided the basis for estimating nucleated cell counts. TCRdb's copy holds only in-frame clones and misses some; the assay was immunoSEQ multiplex PCR. V and J calls plus clone size are reproduced from that table; the DNA served to infer D and trimming. The sample records some 180,000 clones, around 85% being singletons. CDR1 is MNHEY and CDR2 is SVGAGI in the germline V gene. This CDR3 spans 13 amino acids. The junction had 1 base not matched to a gene; V was cut back by 5 bases and J by 4 bases. The chain combines TRBV6-5 with TRBJ1-2, with TRBD1 identical over 10 bases. The sequence was collected from a woman in her sixties with acute or convalescent COVID-19. Sequences were obtained from peripheral blood. CDR3 coding DNA: TGTGCCAGCAGTCGGACAGGGGGCTATGGCTACACCTTC. Translation gives CASSRTGGYGYTF.